These 7 T cell receptor beta chains were all obtained from the same sample, sequenced in a study of patients and donors after allogeneic stem cell transplantation. TCRdb reanalysed the RT-PCR reads using MiXCR and keeps one entry per CDR3 protein. Found here are around 10,000 distinct CDR3 sequences, approximately 22% of them singletons; the top ten hold roughly 55%. Sequenced sample: blood, either unsorted or a sorted T cell fraction (not recorded which). The receptor set was obtained from a human donor who was either an allogeneic HSCT recipient or a stem cell or donor lymphocyte infusion donor (not recorded which). It is not recorded whose cells these are; they may come from a transplant donor.

J is TRBJ1-1 and V is TRBV20-1; a weak D match, TRBD1 (5 bases). Germline CDR1 DFQATT, CDR2 SNEGSKA (reference sequence). This CDR3 has 13 residues. V dropped 3 bases and J dropped 8 bases, with 16 bases sitting between them. CDR3 sequence reads: CSASLAGLPEAFF. Here the CDR3 DNA reads TGCAGTGCTAGTCTCGCGGGGCTGCCGGAAGCTTTCTTT.

The chain employs TRBV6-8 and TRBJ1-1; D remains ambiguous. There are 15 residues in the CDR3. Germline assignment: CDR1 MNHGY and CDR2 SAAAGT. V lost 7 bases and J lost 1, with 16 bases in between. This CDR3 is CASIRKRHRNTEAFF. The CDR3 DNA sequence: TGTGCCAGCATCCGCAAGAGGCATCGGAACACTGAAGCTTTCTTT.

This clonotype was recorded at least ten times. The rearrangement links TRBV9 to TRBJ2-2; D might be TRBD1 or TRBD2, each matching 5 bases. Germline V gene lookup returns CDR1 SGDLS and CDR2 YYNGEE. This CDR3 is built from 14 residues. Trimming cost V 0 bases and J 6 bases, with 9 bases left between them. The CDR3 DNA reads TGTGCCAGCAGCGTAGTGTTGGGGGCCGGGGAGCTGTTTTTT. Translating gives CASSVVLGAGELFF.

The sample holds a few counts of this clonotype. The rearrangement links TRBV29-1 to TRBJ2-1; D uncertain. Trimming removed 0 bases at V and 7 bases at J, with 10 bases between. This CDR3 spans 13 amino acids. Germline V gene data show CDR1 as SQVTM and CDR2 as ANQGSEA. CDR3: CSVEDSYKNEQFF. The CDR3 DNA reads TGCAGCGTTGAAGATTCGTATAAGAATGAGCAGTTCTTC.

This clonotype was observed many times. V and J are TRBV7-2 and TRBJ1-1, with D hard to call. Germline V lookup: CDR1 SGHTA, CDR2 FQGNSA. This CDR3 contains 15 residues. V was trimmed by 3 bases and J by 4 bases, leaving 15 bases between them. The CDR3 sequence is CASSLELLPGTEAFF. CDR3 in DNA: TGTGCCAGCAGCTTGGAACTCCTTCCGGGCACTGAAGCTTTCTTT. Filled out from reference TRBV7-2 and TRBJ1-1, the complete variable domain reads GAGVSQSPSNKVTEKGKDVELRCDPISGHTALYWYRQSLGQGLEFLIYFQGNSAPDKSGLPSDRFSAERTGGSVSTLTIQRTQQEDSAVYLCASSLELLPGTEAFFGQGTRLTVV.

The chain recombines TRBV19 with TRBJ2-7; 8 nucleotides align to TRBD1. The germline V gene has CDR1 LNHDA and CDR2 SQIVND (reference sequence). CDR3 length: 12 amino acids. The trim removed 4 bases at V and 8 bases at J, leaving 4 bases unmatched. CDR3 coding DNA: TGTGCCAGTAGTACTGGACAGGGTAAGCAGTACTTC. It encodes CASSTGQGKQYF.

The chain uses TRBV10-3 and TRBJ1-2, with D unclear. CDR1 ENHRY and CDR2 SYGVKD come from the germline V gene. The CDR3 totals 13 residues. Trimming removed 11 bases from V and 2 bases from J, with 15 bases in between. This CDR3 is CASSLDGNYGYTF. CDR3 in DNA: TGTGCCTCCTCCTTAGACGGCAACTATGGCTACACCTTC.